This T cell receptor beta chain stems from a study of T cell responses to AZD1222 COVID-19 vaccine. Germline V gene lookup returns CDR1 MNHEY and CDR2 SVGAGI. V was pared by 6 bases and J by 8 bases, with 16 bases between. The CDR3 has 13 amino acids. The protocol was immunoSEQ multiplex PCR, while the TCRdb copy is restricted to in-frame clones and leaves out a portion. Counted here are some 140,000 clones, more than 75% occurring once; the ten biggest clones make up about 20%. The chain combines TRBV6-5 with TRBJ1-1, with D tentatively TRBD1 (5 bases). Sequences were derived from peripheral blood, sampled on day 0 of AZD1222 vaccination. The clonotype originates from an adult in good health. CDR3 nucleotide sequence: TGTGCCAGCAGCTCCTCCCCGGGGCTAGAAGCTTTCTTT. Amino acids: CASSSSPGLEAFF.